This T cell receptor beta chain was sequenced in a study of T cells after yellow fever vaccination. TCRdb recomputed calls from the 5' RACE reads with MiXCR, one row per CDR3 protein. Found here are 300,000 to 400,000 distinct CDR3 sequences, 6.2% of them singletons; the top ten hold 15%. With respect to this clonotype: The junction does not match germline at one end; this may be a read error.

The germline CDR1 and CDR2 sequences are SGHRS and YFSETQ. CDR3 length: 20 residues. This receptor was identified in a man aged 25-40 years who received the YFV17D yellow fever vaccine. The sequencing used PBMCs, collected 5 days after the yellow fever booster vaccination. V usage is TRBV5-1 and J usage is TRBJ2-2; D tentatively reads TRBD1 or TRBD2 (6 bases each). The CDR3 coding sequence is TGCGCCAGCAGCTTGGGGTTAGGGGGAGGCCCCAATGCGAACACCGGGGAGCTGTCTTTT. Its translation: CASSLGLGGGPNANTGELSF.